This TCR beta chain was observed in a study of blood T cells in healthy people across ages. Germline V CDR1 and CDR2: SGDLS, YYNGEE. Deletions cut 4 bases from V and 11 bases from J, with 15 bases between. The CDR3 is made up of 12 amino acids. This clonotype turned up a few times. The authors ran a second PCR of about 6 to 11 cycles using a sample-barcoded 5' primer and a J-beta primer mix. One entry per CDR3 protein, called by TCRdb with MiXCR from the 5' RACE reads. This repertoire shows 750,000 to 950,000 distinct CDR3 sequences, approximately 53% found once; its top ten account for about two fifths.

This chain connects TRBV9 to TRBJ2-5; no firm D call. The sequencing input was blood. The sequence was obtained from a man aged 80 or over in good health. The DNA of the CDR3 is TGTGCCAGCAGCACCACTGGCCGTGAGCAGTACTTC. Its translation: CASSTTGREQYF.